Following are 2 T cell receptor beta chains from one sample sequenced in a study of naive and memory T cell subsets. An equimolar mix of two oligonucleotides served as the beta constant-region primer for TRBC1 and TRBC2. Ligated cDNA was amplified by four rounds of PCR with nested alpha and beta constant-region primers and SP2. MiXCR, run by TCRdb on the UMI-ligation and nested PCR reads, gives a single entry per CDR3 protein. In the table there are about 120,000 distinct CDR3 sequences, 36% of which are singletons. The source material was central memory CD4+ T cells from blood. The receptors shown here come from a human donor in good health.

This clonotype has ten or more counts. The chain couples TRBV9 to TRBJ2-5, with 7 bases fitting TRBD2. Germline lookup yields CDR1 SGDLS and CDR2 YYNGEE. CDR3 length equals 13 residues. V gave up 5 bases and J gave up 5 bases; unmatched junction bases: 6. Written as DNA, the CDR3 is TGTGCCAGCAGTCGTGGGAGGGCCGAGACCCAGTACTTC. As protein: CASSRGRAETQYF.

This chain links TRBV20-1 with TRBJ2-2; 9 bases are shared with TRBD2. The CDR3 totals 16 residues. Germline V CDR1 and CDR2: DFQATT, SNEGSKA (reference sequence). V shed 3 bases, J shed 1 base, and the junction held 6 bases outside the gene matches. CDR3 in DNA: TGCAGTGCTAGTTTTTGGCGGGAGGGGAACACCGGGGAGCTGTTTTTT. It codes for CSASFWREGNTGELFF.